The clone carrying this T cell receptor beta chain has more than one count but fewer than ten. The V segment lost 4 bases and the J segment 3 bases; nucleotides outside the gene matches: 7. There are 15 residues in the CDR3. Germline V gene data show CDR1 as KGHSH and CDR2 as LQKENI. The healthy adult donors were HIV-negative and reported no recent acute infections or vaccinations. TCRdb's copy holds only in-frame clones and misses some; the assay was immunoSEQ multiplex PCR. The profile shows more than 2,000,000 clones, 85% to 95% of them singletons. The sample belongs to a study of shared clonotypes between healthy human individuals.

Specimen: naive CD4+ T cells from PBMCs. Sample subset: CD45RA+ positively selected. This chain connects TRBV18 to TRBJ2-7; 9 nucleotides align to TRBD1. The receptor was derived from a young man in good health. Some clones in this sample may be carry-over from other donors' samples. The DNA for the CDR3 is TGTGCCAGCTCACAAGATACAGGGGGCTTCTACGAGCAGTACTTC. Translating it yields CASSQDTGGFYEQYF.